The rows below give T cell receptor beta chains drawn from one sample of a study of CXCR3-negative and CXCR3-positive naive CD8 T cells. TCRdb processed the 5' RACE reads again and assigns one entry to each CDR3 protein, with no DNA. The table counts about 84,000 distinct CDR3 sequences; 0.55% to 0.7% lies in the top ten. Sequenced sample: naive CXCR3+ CD8+ T cells from blood. The source of these receptors is a human donor in good health. Some clones in this sample may be carry-over from other donors' samples. Each CDR3 is given with its conserved first and last residue.

V	J	CDR3
TRBV6-1	TRBJ2-7	CASSEAPQGMDYEQYF
TRBV6-5	TRBJ2-3	CASTAVPRDTQYF
TRBV7-6	TRBJ2-7	CASSPGQDSYEQYF
TRBV18	TRBJ2-7	CASSPDTEAISYEQYF
TRBV14	TRBJ2-7	CASQGGQGVEQYF
TRBV30	TRBJ1-1	CAWDVGQKTEAFF
TRBV29-1	TRBJ2-6	CSVAIQGRFSGANVLTF
TRBV6-6	TRBJ1-2	CASSYSGTEDGYTF
TRBV27	TRBJ2-1	CASSWGGTYNEQFF
TRBV6-5	TRBJ2-5	CASRPVAGTHHEETQYF
TRBV4-3	TRBJ1-5	CASSPGQTGTNQPQHF
TRBV20-1	TRBJ1-5	CSASRGGGGSNQPQHF
TRBV7-9	TRBJ2-2	CASSSNLAGGNTGELFF
TRBV6-2/TRBV6-3	TRBJ2-1	CASSYGTGARHNEQFF
TRBV9	TRBJ1-4	CASSLGQGALELFF
TRBV2	TRBJ1-6	CASSDAGGTSPLHF
TRBV3-1	TRBJ2-3	CASSPEEPSTDTQYF
TRBV28	TRBJ2-2	CASSGKEVTGELFF
TRBV19	TRBJ1-5	CASTDGLNQPQHF
TRBV7-8	TRBJ2-1	CASSFLRGASHNEQFF
TRBV13	TRBJ2-7	CASSPPTKSYEQYF
TRBV20-1	TRBJ2-7	CSARVRDSYEQYF
TRBV28	TRBJ1-2	CASKPGPINYGYTF
TRBV7-9	TRBJ2-7	CASSPGQKYEQYF
TRBV14	TRBJ2-7	CASSQGLGRTGITEQYF
TRBV5-5	TRBJ2-5	CASSLEGTGPFRETQYF
TRBV7-2	TRBJ2-7	CASSLWDSMDEQYF
TRBV19	TRBJ2-7	CASSIKSPGREQYF
TRBV7-9	TRBJ2-1	CASSLAGRADEQFF
TRBV2	TRBJ2-1	CASKGRSYNEQFF
TRBV23-1	TRBJ2-1	CASSLVSSESSYNEQFF
TRBV28	TRBJ2-7	CASSPETPDGEQYF
TRBV29-1	TRBJ2-2	CSVTGTSGELFF
TRBV4-3	TRBJ2-3	CASSQDRDTQYF
TRBV28	TRBJ2-5	CASSPRDRLGVGTQYF
TRBV27	TRBJ2-3	CASSPATEGLAGRSESTDTQYF
TRBV7-8	TRBJ2-1	CASSHSGGAGDEQFF
TRBV28	TRBJ2-7	CASSPPHSYEQYF
TRBV4-2	TRBJ1-1	CASSLGQSGTEAFF
TRBV28	TRBJ2-3	CASKKTSAQMLFTDTQYF
TRBV28	TRBJ1-5	CASSFSAGYQPQHF
TRBV10-3	TRBJ2-1	CAISTGAIGYNEQFF
TRBV29-1	TRBJ1-2	CSVEGRQGSNYGYTF
TRBV24-1	TRBJ2-7	CATRTGTKTYEQYF
TRBV5-1	TRBJ2-2	CASSLIDSERGNTGELFF
TRBV7-3	TRBJ2-1	CASSLATSGNEQFF
TRBV11-2	TRBJ2-1	CASTEGLSGISYNEQFF
TRBV27	TRBJ2-7	CASSPSGGYEQYF
TRBV5-1	TRBJ2-7	CASSQDRELSEQYF
TRBV28	TRBJ1-1	CASSPNTEAFF